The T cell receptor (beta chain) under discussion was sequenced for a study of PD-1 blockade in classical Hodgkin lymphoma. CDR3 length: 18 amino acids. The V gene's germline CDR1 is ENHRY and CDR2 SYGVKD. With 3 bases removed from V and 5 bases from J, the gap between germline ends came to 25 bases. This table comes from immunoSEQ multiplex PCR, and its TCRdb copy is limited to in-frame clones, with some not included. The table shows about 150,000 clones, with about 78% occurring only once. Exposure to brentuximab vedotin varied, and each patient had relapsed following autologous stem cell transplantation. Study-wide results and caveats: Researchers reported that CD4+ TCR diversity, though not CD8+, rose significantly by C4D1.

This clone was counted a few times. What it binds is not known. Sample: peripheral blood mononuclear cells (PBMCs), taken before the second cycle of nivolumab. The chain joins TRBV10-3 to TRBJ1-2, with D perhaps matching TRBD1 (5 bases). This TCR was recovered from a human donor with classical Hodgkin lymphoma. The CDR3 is CAISDVNRPSGRWYGYTF. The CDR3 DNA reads TGTGCCATCAGTGACGTAAACAGGCCGTCGGGGCGATGGTATGGCTACACCTTC.